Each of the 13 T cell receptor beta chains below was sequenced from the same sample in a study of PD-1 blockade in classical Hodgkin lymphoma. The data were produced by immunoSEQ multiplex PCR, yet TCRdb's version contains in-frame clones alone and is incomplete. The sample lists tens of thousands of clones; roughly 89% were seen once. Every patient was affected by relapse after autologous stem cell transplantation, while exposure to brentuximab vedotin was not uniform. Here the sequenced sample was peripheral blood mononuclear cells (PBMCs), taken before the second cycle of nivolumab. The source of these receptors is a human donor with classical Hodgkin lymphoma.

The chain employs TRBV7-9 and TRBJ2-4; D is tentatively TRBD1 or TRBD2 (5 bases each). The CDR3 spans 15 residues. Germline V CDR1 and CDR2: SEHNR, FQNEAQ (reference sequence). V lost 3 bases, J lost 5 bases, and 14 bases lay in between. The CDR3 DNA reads TGTGCCAGCAGCTTCCGCATGGGGGAGCAAAACATTCAGTACTTC. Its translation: CASSFRMGEQNIQYF.

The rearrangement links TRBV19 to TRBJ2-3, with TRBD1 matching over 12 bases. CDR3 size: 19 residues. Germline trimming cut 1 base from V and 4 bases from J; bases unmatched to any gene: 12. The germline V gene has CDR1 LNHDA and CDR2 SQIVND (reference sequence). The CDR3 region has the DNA TGTGCCAGTAGTATAGCCGGGACAGGGGGCGGTTTTGCCGCAGATACGCAGTATTTT. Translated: CASSIAGTGGGFAADTQYF.

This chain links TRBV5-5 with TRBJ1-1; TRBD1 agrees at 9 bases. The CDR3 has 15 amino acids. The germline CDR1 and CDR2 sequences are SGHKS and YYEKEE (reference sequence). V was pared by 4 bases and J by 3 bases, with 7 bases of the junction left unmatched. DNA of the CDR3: TGTGCCAGCAGCCCTGGACAGGGGAGTTACACTGAAGCTTTCTTT. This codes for CASSPGQGSYTEAFF.

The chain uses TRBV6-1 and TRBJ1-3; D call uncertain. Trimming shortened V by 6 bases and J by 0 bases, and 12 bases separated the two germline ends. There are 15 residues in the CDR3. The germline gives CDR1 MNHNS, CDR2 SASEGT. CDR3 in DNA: TGTGCCAGCAGGTTCCCGGTCGACTCTGGAAACACCATATATTTT. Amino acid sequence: CASRFPVDSGNTIYF.

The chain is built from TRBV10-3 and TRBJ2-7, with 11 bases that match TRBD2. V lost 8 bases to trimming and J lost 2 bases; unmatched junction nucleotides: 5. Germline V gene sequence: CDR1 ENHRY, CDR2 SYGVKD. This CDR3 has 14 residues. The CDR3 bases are TGTGCCATCCGGCCTAGCGGGGGGACCTACGAGCAGTACTTC. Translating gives CAIRPSGGTYEQYF.

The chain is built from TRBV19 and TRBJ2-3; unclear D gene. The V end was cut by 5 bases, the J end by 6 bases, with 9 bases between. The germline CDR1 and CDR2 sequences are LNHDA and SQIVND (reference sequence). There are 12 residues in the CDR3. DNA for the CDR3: TGTGCCAGTAGTGAATCGAAGGATACGCAGTATTTT. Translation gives CASSESKDTQYF.

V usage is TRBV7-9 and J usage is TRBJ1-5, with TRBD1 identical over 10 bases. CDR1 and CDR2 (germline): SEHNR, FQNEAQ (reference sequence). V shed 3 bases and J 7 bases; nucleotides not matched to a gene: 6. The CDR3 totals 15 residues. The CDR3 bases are TGTGCCAGCAGCTTCGGGACAGGGGCTTTGCAGCCCCAGCATTTT. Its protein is CASSFGTGALQPQHF.

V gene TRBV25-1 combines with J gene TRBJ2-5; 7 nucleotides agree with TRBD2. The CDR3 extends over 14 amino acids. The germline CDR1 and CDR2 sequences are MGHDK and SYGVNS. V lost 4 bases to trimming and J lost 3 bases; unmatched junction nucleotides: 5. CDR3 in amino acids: CASSVGGSEETQYF. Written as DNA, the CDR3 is TGTGCCAGCAGTGTGGGCGGGAGTGAAGAGACCCAGTACTTC.

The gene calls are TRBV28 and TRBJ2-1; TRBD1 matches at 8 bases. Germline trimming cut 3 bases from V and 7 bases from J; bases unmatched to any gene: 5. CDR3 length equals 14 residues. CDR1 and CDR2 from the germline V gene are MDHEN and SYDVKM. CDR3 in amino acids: CASSFTDRDNEQFF. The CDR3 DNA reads TGTGCCAGCAGTTTTACGGACAGGGATAATGAGCAGTTCTTC.

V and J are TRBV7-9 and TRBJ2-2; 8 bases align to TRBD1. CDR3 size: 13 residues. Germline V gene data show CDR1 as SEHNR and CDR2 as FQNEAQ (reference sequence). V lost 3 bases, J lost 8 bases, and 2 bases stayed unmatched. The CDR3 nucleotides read TGTGCCAGCAGCTTCACAGGGGGTGGGGAGCTGTTTTTT. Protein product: CASSFTGGGELFF.

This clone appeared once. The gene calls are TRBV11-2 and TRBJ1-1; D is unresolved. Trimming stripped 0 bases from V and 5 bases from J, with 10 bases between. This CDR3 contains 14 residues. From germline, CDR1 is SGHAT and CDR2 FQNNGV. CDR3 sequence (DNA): TGTGCCAGCAGCTTAGACGGAGGTTGGACTGAAGCTTTCTTT. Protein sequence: CASSLDGGWTEAFF.

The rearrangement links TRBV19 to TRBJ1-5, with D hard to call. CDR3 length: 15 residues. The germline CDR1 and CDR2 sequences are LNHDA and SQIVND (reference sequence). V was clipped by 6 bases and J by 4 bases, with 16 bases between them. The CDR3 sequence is CASSNIGGTNQPQHF. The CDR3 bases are TGTGCCAGTAGCAACATCGGCGGAACTAATCAGCCCCAGCATTTT.

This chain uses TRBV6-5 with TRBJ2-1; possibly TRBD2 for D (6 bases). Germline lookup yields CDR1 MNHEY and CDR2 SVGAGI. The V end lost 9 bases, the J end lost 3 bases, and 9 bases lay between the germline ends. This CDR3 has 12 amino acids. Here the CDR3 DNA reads TGTGCCAGTTCCGGGGGCTACAATGAGCAGTTCTTC. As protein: CASSGGYNEQFF.